Listed below are T cell receptor beta chains from one sample, sequenced in a study of T cell changes during pregnancy in multiple sclerosis. TCRdb's copy holds only in-frame clones and misses some; the assay was immunoSEQ multiplex PCR. The data contain about 24,000 clones, around four fifths of them seen just once; the ten biggest clones take up 15% to 19%. The sequencing here drew on CD8+ T cells from peripheral blood mononuclear cells, taken in the first trimester of pregnancy. The receptor set was obtained from a female donor in good health, enrolled as a control in a pregnancy study. Each CDR3 is given with its conserved first and last residue. A D gene is named only where the DNA matches it firmly. Only part of the rows carry a size: once, few, many, or a class if the clone is expanded.

j_call | clone_size | d_call | v_call | cdr3_aa | cdr3_nt
TRBJ1-5 | - | - | TRBV5-6 | CASSYGGAGDQPQHF | TGTGCCAGCAGTTATGGGGGGGCAGGGGATCAGCCCCAGCATTTT
TRBJ2-7 | - | TRBD1 | TRBV6-6 | CASRTGQGLSYEQYF | TGTGCCAGCAGAACCGGACAGGGCCTCTCCTACGAGCAGTACTTC
TRBJ2-1 | - | - | TRBV9 | CASSALGGAYEQFF | TGTGCCAGCAGCGCCCTCGGCGGGGCCTATGAGCAGTTCTTC
TRBJ2-7 | - | TRBD1 | TRBV11-2 | CASSSGTGSYEQYF | TGTGCCAGCAGCTCCGGGACAGGGAGCTACGAGCAGTACTTC
TRBJ2-2 | few | TRBD2 | TRBV6-1 | CASTRTSDTGELFF | TGTGCCAGCACGAGGACTAGCGACACCGGGGAGCTGTTTTTT
TRBJ2-3 | - | - | TRBV7-7 | CASSPANGGGGDTQYF | TGTGCCAGCAGCCCCGCTAACGGTGGGGGCGGTGATACGCAGTATTTT
TRBJ2-7 | - | TRBD2 | TRBV7-6 | CASSPRGLAGAGEQYF | TGTGCCAGCAGCCCCAGAGGACTAGCGGGAGCGGGCGAGCAGTACTTC
TRBJ2-7 | - | TRBD1 | TRBV4-2 | CASSLGTGGAYEQYF | TGTGCCAGCAGCCTGGGGACAGGGGGGGCCTACGAGCAGTACTTC
TRBJ2-2 | - | - | TRBV10-1 | CASSESRIRTGELFF | TGCGCCAGCAGTGAGTCCAGGATCCGCACCGGGGAGCTGTTTTTT
TRBJ2-5 | - | - | TRBV9 | CASNGGRGGTQYF | TGTGCCAGCAACGGAGGGAGGGGGGGGACCCAGTACTTC
TRBJ2-7 | - | TRBD2 | TRBV4-2 | CASSQVLGDGAGGHEQYF | TGTGCCAGCAGCCAAGTTTTGGGAGACGGCGCGGGGGGCCACGAGCAGTACTTC
TRBJ2-7 | - | - | TRBV6-6 | CASNNGGEQYF | TGTGCCAGCAACAACGGCGGCGAGCAGTACTTC
TRBJ2-3 | - | TRBD1 | TRBV7-2 | CASSLRGPTDTQYF | TGTGCCAGCAGCTTAAGGGGGCCCACAGATACGCAGTATTTT
TRBJ2-3 | - | - | TRBV30 | CAWSVIAQDTQYF | TGTGCCTGGAGTGTTATCGCCCAGGATACGCAGTATTTT
TRBJ2-5 | - | - | TRBV7-3 | CASSLTGSGQETQYF | TGTGCCAGCAGCTTAACCGGCTCGGGGCAAGAGACCCAGTACTTC
TRBJ2-3 | - | - | TRBV7-8 | CASSLGTSTDTQYF | TGTGCCAGCAGCTTAGGTACTAGCACAGATACGCAGTATTTT
TRBJ2-7 | - | - | TRBV6-6 | CASSFVPSYEQYF | TGTGCCAGCAGTTTCGTACCGAGCTACGAGCAGTACTTC
TRBJ1-2 | once | - | TRBV4-3 | CASSQLAGSGYTF | TGCGCCAGCAGCCAACTCGCAGGGTCTGGCTACACCTTC
TRBJ2-7 | - | - | TRBV5-1 | CASSTDGGSYEQYF | TGCGCCAGCAGCACGGACGGGGGCTCCTACGAGCAGTACTTC
TRBJ2-5 | - | - | TRBV6-6 | CASSYSFEAGETQYF | TGTGCCAGCAGTTACTCGTTCGAGGCCGGGGAGACCCAGTACTTC
TRBJ2-7 | - | - | TRBV18 | CASSPQGTYEQYF | TGTGCCAGCTCACCGCAGGGGACCTACGAGCAGTACTTC
TRBJ1-1 | - | TRBD1 | TRBV4-2 | CASSRTGAATEAFF | TGTGCCAGCAGCCGAACAGGGGCGGCCACTGAAGCTTTCTTT
TRBJ2-7 | - | TRBD1 | TRBV7-2 | CASSPTRDRVNYEQYF | TGTGCCAGCAGCCCAACCCGGGACAGAGTTAACTACGAGCAGTACTTC
TRBJ1-5 | - | TRBD1 | TRBV25-1 | CASSETGAGNQPQHF | TGTGCCAGCAGTGAAACAGGGGCGGGCAATCAGCCCCAGCATTTT